The entry that follows covers one T cell receptor (beta chain) sequence. No antigen is known for it. These data come from a study of T cell responses to AZD1222 COVID-19 vaccine. Study-wide results and caveats: CD4 TCRs covered the whole spike, strongest at regions 160-218 and 743-854. Females made up more of the donors, who were largely white British, and clonal diversity may have come out too low.

Second-dose schedules of about 4 or about 12 weeks were combined. The V gene's germline CDR1 is MGHRA and CDR2 YSYEKL. The CDR3 totals 16 residues. The trim removed 2 bases at V and 6 bases at J, leaving 11 bases unmatched. Only in-frame clones appear in the TCRdb table, and some are missing; sequencing was by immunoSEQ multiplex PCR. The sample carries some 150,000 clones, approximately 91% recorded once. V usage is TRBV4-1 and J usage is TRBJ2-5, with 8 bases matching TRBD1. This receptor was obtained from an adult who received the AZD1222 COVID-19 vaccine. The sample here was peripheral blood, taken 28 days after the second AZD1222 dose. This CDR3 is CASSQSGTGRLQTQYF. The CDR3 coding sequence is TGCGCCAGCAGCCAATCCGGGACAGGAAGATTGCAGACCCAGTACTTC.